What follows are 16 T cell receptor beta chains derived from one specimen sequenced in a study of early T cells in non-severe SARS-CoV-2 infection. TCRdb itself ran the 5' RACE reads through MiXCR, one entry per CDR3 protein. In the table there are 70,000 to 95,000 distinct CDR3 sequences, 14% to 15% of which are singletons. The sequenced material came from whole blood. These receptors originate from an adult who was a healthcare worker with PCR-confirmed SARS-CoV-2 infection or an uninfected control (not recorded which).

The chain joins TRBV29-1 to TRBJ2-1; tentative D call: TRBD1 (6 bases). V shed 7 bases and J shed 8 bases, with 12 bases lying between them. CDR1 and CDR2 (germline): SQVTM, ANQGSEA. The CDR3 has 11 residues. Here the CDR3 DNA reads TGCAGCGCCGGGACATTCGATGAGCAGTTCTTC. This gives the protein CSAGTFDEQFF.

The V and J genes are TRBV11-2 and TRBJ2-7; D ambiguous. Looked up from germline, CDR1 is SGHAT and CDR2 is FQNNGV. The CDR3 runs 14 residues. Trimming removed 5 bases at V and 4 bases at J, with 15 bases between. The CDR3 coding sequence is TGTGCCAGCAGCCCTGCCCCTATTCCTTACGAGCAGTACGTC. Translating it yields CASSPAPIPYEQYV.

The chain joins TRBV29-1 to TRBJ1-4, with 7 bases aligning to TRBD1. J lost 8 bases, V lost 7 bases, and 10 bases had no gene match. CDR1 and CDR2 from the germline V gene are SQVTM and ANQGSEA. The CDR3 extends over 13 amino acids. The CDR3 here is CSAGNRGAEKLFF. For the CDR3, the DNA is TGCAGCGCTGGAAACAGGGGCGCCGAAAAACTGTTTTTT.

This clonotype was counted a few times. V usage is TRBV12-2 and J usage is TRBJ1-2. TRBV12-2 is a listed pseudogene. This CDR3 is 15 amino acids long. As DNA, the CDR3 is TGTGCAAGTCGCTTAAAGTCCCAGGGTAAAGAAGGCTACACCTTC. It codes for CASRLKSQGKEGYTF.

This chain uses TRBV14 with TRBJ2-2; D possibly matches TRBD1 or TRBD2 (6 bases each). There are 15 residues in the CDR3. The V end lost 6 bases, the J end lost 0 bases, and 11 bases lay between the germline ends. CDR1 SGHDN and CDR2 FVKESK come from the germline V gene. The CDR3 protein is CASSLGGANTGELFF. The DNA for the CDR3 is TGTGCCAGCAGTTTGGGGGGCGCGAACACCGGGGAGCTGTTTTTT.

There are a few counts of this clonotype. The V call is TRBV5-4, the J call TRBJ2-1, with D perhaps TRBD2 (5 bases). This CDR3 region has 14 residues. The V end lost 3 bases, the J end lost 4 bases, and 11 bases lay between the germline ends. The V gene's germline CDR1 is SGHNT and CDR2 YYREEE (reference sequence). The CDR3 reads CASSYPGLYNEQFF. Here the CDR3 DNA reads TGTGCCAGCAGCTACCCCGGACTTTACAATGAGCAGTTCTTC.

In this sample, this clonotype turned up many times. The chain combines TRBV12-3 or TRBV12-4 with TRBJ1-2, with TRBD1 as a possible D gene (6 bases). Deletions cut 3 bases from V and 8 bases from J, with 13 bases between. CDR3 length equals 13 residues. CDR3 sequence reads: CASSLGGTLGYTF. The CDR3 DNA is TGTGCCAGCAGTTTGGGAGGGACACTGGGCTACACCTTC.

This clonotype was counted between two and nine times. The rearrangement uses TRBV11-2 and TRBJ1-4; no reliable D call. V lost 1 base to trimming and J lost 5 bases, with 11 bases between them. From germline, CDR1 is SGHAT and CDR2 FQNNGV. The CDR3 length is 15 residues. Here the CDR3 reads CASSLVDGKNEKLFF. CDR3 nucleotides: TGTGCCAGCAGCTTAGTCGACGGCAAGAATGAAAAACTGTTTTTT.

Many counts were recorded for this clonotype. The CDR3: CASSLDIDNEKLFF. CDR3 DNA sequence: TGTGCCAGCAGCTTAGACATTGATAATGAAAAACTGTTTTTT. The J gene is TRBJ1-4, the V gene TRBV7-2, with no clear D. The V gene's germline CDR1 is SGHTA and CDR2 FQGNSA. The ends were cut back, 1 base at V and 4 bases at J, with 7 bases in the middle. The CDR3 consists of 14 residues. The full variable domain, rest sourced from reference TRBV7-2 and TRBJ1-4, is GAGVSQSPSNKVTEKGKDVELRCDPISGHTALYWYRQSLGQGLEFLIYFQGNSAPDKSGLPSDRFSAERTGGSVSTLTIQRTQQEDSAVYLCASSLDIDNEKLFFGSGTQLSVL.

The chain uses TRBV10-3 and TRBJ1-5; D is unresolved. Germline CDR1 and CDR2: ENHRY and SYGVKD. V lost 2 bases and J 3 bases, leaving 5 bases between the germline ends. CDR3 length: 13 residues. CDR3 sequence (DNA): TGTGCCATCAGTGAGACAGACAATCAGCCCCAGCATTTT. Protein product: CAISETDNQPQHF.

This clonotype was counted a few times. The V and J genes are TRBV7-8 and TRBJ1-1, with D possibly TRBD1 on 6 matching bases. V dropped 2 bases and J dropped 2 bases, with 33 bases sitting between them. Germline V gene sequence: CDR1 SGHVS, CDR2 FQNEAQ. The CDR3 is made up of 22 amino acids. The CDR3 region has the DNA TGTGCCAGCAGCTTAAGTGCTGTTCGGGGTGGGGCGCGGGGGCGAGCCAACACTGAAGCTTTCTTT. Translation: CASSLSAVRGGARGRANTEAFF.

The V gene is TRBV27, the J gene TRBJ2-7, with D tentatively TRBD1 (6 bases). The CDR3 consists of 15 residues. The V gene's germline CDR1 is MNHEY and CDR2 SMNVEV (reference sequence). Between the trimmed V and J ends, which lost 2 bases and 3 bases, there was a span of 14 bases. CDR3 amino acids: CASSLRPDSIYEQYV. DNA of the CDR3: TGTGCCAGCAGTTTAAGACCGGACAGTATCTACGAGCAGTACGTC.

The chain couples TRBV5-1 to TRBJ1-2; D remains unclear. The CDR3 runs 13 residues. V lost 2 bases and J 0 bases, leaving 5 bases between the germline ends. Germline V lookup: CDR1 SGHRS, CDR2 YFSETQ. This CDR3 is CASSFRANYGYTF. CDR3 bases: TGCGCCAGCAGCTTTAGGGCTAACTATGGCTACACCTTC.

The chain uses TRBV6-5 and TRBJ1-1; the D is unclear. V was pared by 6 bases and J by 1 base, with 9 bases between. Per germline, CDR1 MNHEY and CDR2 SVGAGI. The CDR3 is 13 amino acids. CDR3: CASRKHANTEAFF. CDR3 DNA sequence: TGTGCCAGCAGAAAACATGCGAACACTGAAGCTTTCTTT.

This chain links TRBV5-1 with TRBJ2-3; 15 bases align to TRBD2. Germline V gene data show CDR1 as SGHRS and CDR2 as YFSETQ. This CDR3 is built from 18 residues. The V gene end was trimmed by 4 bases and the J gene end by 6 bases; junction bases not matched to a gene: 12. This CDR3 is CASSTGLAGGYIADTQYF. The CDR3 DNA reads TGCGCCAGCAGCACCGGACTAGCGGGGGGGTATATAGCGGATACGCAGTATTTT.

This clonotype was detected a few times. The chain couples TRBV7-8 to TRBJ1-2, with D possibly being TRBD1 (5 bases). The length of the CDR3 is 13 residues. CDR1 is SGHVS, CDR2 FQNEAQ, per germline. Trimming shortened V by 4 bases and J by 8 bases, and 14 bases separated the two germline ends. For the CDR3, the DNA is TGTGCCAGCAGCTCTACCGGGGGACTGGGCTACACCTTC. This translates into CASSSTGGLGYTF.